The next 19 T cell receptor beta chains were all read from a single sample in a study of cytomegalovirus exposure and HLA in healthy donors. The primer mix had 60 Vbeta and 13 Jbeta primers. TCRdb's table, derived via immunoSEQ multiplex PCR, lists solely in-frame clones and lacks some. This table has some 88,000 clones, about 69% appearing once. Sequencing was carried out using PBMCs. The receptor source for this set is a woman between 18 and 29 years old in good health and CMV-seropositive.

This chain links TRBV4-1 with TRBJ2-3; 7 positions agree with TRBD1. Germline V gene lookup returns CDR1 MGHRA and CDR2 YSYEKL. With V trimmed by 0 bases and J by 3 bases, 9 bases remained unmatched. This CDR3 region has 17 residues. The CDR3 sequence: CASSQDQGQPSTDTQYF. Here the CDR3 DNA reads TGCGCCAGCAGCCAAGATCAGGGACAGCCTTCTACAGATACGCAGTATTTT.

This clone was seen a single time. CDR3 coding DNA: TGTGCCTACAGCGGGGACCCTGGCAATGAGCAGTTCTTC. It encodes CAYSGDPGNEQFF. J is TRBJ2-1 and V is TRBV30, with TRBD2 identical over 7 bases. V was pared by 7 bases and J by 6 bases, with 9 bases of the junction left unmatched. The CDR3 extends over 13 amino acids. Germline CDR1 reads GTSNPN; CDR2 reads SVGIG (reference sequence). Complete variable domain (other parts from reference TRBV30 and TRBJ2-1): SQTIHQWPATLVQPVGSPLSLECTVEGTSNPNLYWYRQAAGRGLQLLFYSVGIGQISSEVPQNLSASRPQDRQFILSSKKLLLSDSGFYLCAYSGDPGNEQFFGPGTRLTVL.

The chain uses TRBV6-6 and TRBJ1-2; 7 bases agree with TRBD1. This CDR3 region has 14 residues. Germline CDR1 is MNHNY and CDR2 is SVGAGI (reference sequence). After removal of 5 bases from V and 5 bases from J, the junction contained 8 bases not matched to a gene. The CDR3 DNA sequence: TGTGCCAGCAGTCCCGGGACAGCGACTTATGGCTACACCTTC. Translating it yields CASSPGTATYGYTF.

The chain uses TRBV18 and TRBJ1-5; a possible D gene is TRBD1 (6 bases). CDR3 size: 16 residues. The germline V gene has CDR1 KGHSH and CDR2 LQKENI. V gave up 6 bases and J gave up 3 bases, with 18 bases separating them. CDR3 nucleotide sequence: TGTGCCAGCTCGCCCTTTGGGGGCGATGACAATCAGCCCCAGCATTTT. Protein: CASSPFGGDDNQPQHF.

V usage is TRBV10-3 and J usage is TRBJ2-3, with 9 bases that match TRBD2. This CDR3 is 15 amino acids long. The V segment lost 5 bases and the J segment 0 bases; nucleotides outside the gene matches: 3. Germline CDR1 reads ENHRY; CDR2 reads SYGVKD. CDR3 in DNA: TGTGCCATCAGTACTAGCGGGTCGAGCACAGATACGCAGTATTTT. Translating gives CAISTSGSSTDTQYF.

The chain couples TRBV21-1 to TRBJ2-4; TRBD1, the D gene given by the table, was not confirmed from the DNA. TRBV21-1 is given as a pseudogene. The CDR3 contains 14 residues. The CDR3 protein is CASSTGTGMGIQYF. DNA for the CDR3: TGTGCCAGCAGCACTGGGACAGGGATGGGGATTCAGTACTTC.

The rearrangement links TRBV5-4 to TRBJ2-2; D ambiguous. The CDR3 consists of 16 residues. V lost 4 bases to trimming and J lost 4 bases, with 17 bases between them. Germline values: CDR1 SGHNT, CDR2 YYREEE (reference sequence). The CDR3 loop reads CASSPPDARGTGELFF. The CDR3, as DNA: TGTGCCAGCAGCCCCCCCGACGCCAGAGGCACCGGGGAGCTGTTTTTT. The complete variable domain, with remaining parts taken from reference TRBV5-4 and TRBJ2-2, reads ETGVTQSPTHLIKTRGQQVTLRCSSQSGHNTVSWYQQALGQGPQFIFQYYREEENGRGNFPPRFSGLQFPNYSSELNVNALELDDSALYLCASSPPDARGTGELFFGEGSRLTVL.

This clone was counted a single time. V is TRBV5-4 and J is TRBJ1-1; a possible D gene is TRBD1 (6 bases). CDR1 and CDR2 (germline): SGHNT, YYREEE (reference sequence). This CDR3 comprises 14 residues. Trimming took off 1 base at V and 3 bases at J, with 10 bases between the two ends. CDR3 nucleotides: TGTGCCAGCAGCTTGCCAGGGGTCGACACTGAAGCTTTCTTT. Residues: CASSLPGVDTEAFF.

The chain carries TRBV2 and TRBJ2-2; 11 positions agree with TRBD1. This CDR3 comprises 15 residues. CDR1 and CDR2 from the germline V gene are SNHLY and FYNNEI. The V gene end was trimmed by 7 bases and the J gene end by 6 bases; junction bases not matched to a gene: 7. CDR3 in amino acids: CASNPGQGVAGELFF. CDR3 in DNA: TGTGCCAGCAACCCGGGACAGGGGGTCGCCGGGGAGCTGTTTTTT. Full variable domain (remainder filled in from reference TRBV2 and TRBJ2-2): EPEVTQTPSHQVTQMGQEVILRCVPISNHLYFYWYRQILGQKVEFLVSFYNNEISEKSEIFDDQFSVERPDGSNFTLKIRSTKLEDSAMYFCASNPGQGVAGELFFGEGSRLTVL.

The genes are TRBV6-5 and TRBJ2-5, with D uncertain. CDR1 MNHEY and CDR2 SVGAGI come from the germline V gene. The CDR3 is made up of 13 amino acids. The V end lost 5 bases, the J end lost 1 base, and 8 bases lay between the germline ends. CDR3 nucleotide sequence: TGTGCCAGCAGTAGAACGGGCCAAGAGACCCAGTACTTC. Its translation: CASSRTGQETQYF.

This clone was recorded once. The V call is TRBV7-2, the J call TRBJ2-3; possibly TRBD1 for D (5 bases). Germline V gives CDR1 SGHTA, CDR2 FQGNSA. The length of the CDR3 is 14 residues. Trimming stripped 1 base from V and 2 bases from J, with 7 bases between. The CDR3 DNA follows: TGTGCCAGCAGCTTAGACAGGTACACAGATACGCAGTATTTT. Translating gives CASSLDRYTDTQYF.

The chain couples TRBV7-9 to TRBJ2-2, with TRBD2 identical over 7 bases. CDR1 and CDR2 (germline): SEHNR, FQNEAQ (reference sequence). This CDR3 is 18 amino acids long. The V segment lost 2 bases and the J segment 3 bases; nucleotides outside the gene matches: 12. CDR3 DNA: TGTGCCAGCAGCTTACCCCCGGTGCTAGCGGTAGACACCGGGGAGCTGTTTTTT. It codes for CASSLPPVLAVDTGELFF.

The chain has TRBV2 and TRBJ1-1, with D perhaps TRBD1 (6 bases). Trimming took 6 bases from V and 0 from J, leaving 14 bases between them. Germline CDR1 reads SNHLY; CDR2 reads FYNNEI. This CDR3 is built from 15 residues. The CDR3 region is CASSDRTDLNTEAFF. CDR3 nucleotides: TGTGCCAGCAGCGACAGGACAGACTTGAACACTGAAGCTTTCTTT. The full variable domain, with the rest looked up from reference TRBV2 and TRBJ1-1, is EPEVTQTPSHQVTQMGQEVILRCVPISNHLYFYWYRQILGQKVEFLVSFYNNEISEKSEIFDDQFSVERPDGSNFTLKIRSTKLEDSAMYFCASSDRTDLNTEAFFGQGTRLTVV.

This clone was seen a handful of times. This chain joins TRBV10-3 and TRBJ2-5; 7 bases match TRBD1. Germline CDR1 and CDR2: ENHRY and SYGVKD. After removal of 2 bases from V and 3 bases from J, the junction contained 9 bases not matched to a gene. The CDR3 has 16 residues. In nucleotides, the CDR3 is TGTGCCATCAGTGAGCACGACAGGGCCCAGAAAGAGACCCAGTACTTC. It specifies CAISEHDRAQKETQYF.

This clone was observed a few times. The chain employs TRBV6-5 and TRBJ1-2, with TRBD1 identical over 8 bases. The CDR3 is made up of 15 amino acids. V was clipped by 8 bases and J by 1 base; unmatched bases: 9. Germline assignment: CDR1 MNHEY and CDR2 SVGAGI. The CDR3 here is CASGWDRLFNYGYTF. The CDR3 DNA sequence: TGTGCCAGCGGATGGGACAGGTTGTTTAACTATGGCTACACCTTC.

The gene calls are TRBV5-6 and TRBJ2-2, with D tentatively TRBD2 (5 bases). V gave up 0 bases and J gave up 4 bases, with 7 bases separating them. CDR3 length: 14 amino acids. The germline gives CDR1 SGHDT, CDR2 YYEEEE. DNA of the CDR3: TGTGCCAGCAGCTTGGCAAGCGGCACCGGGGAGCTGTTTTTT. Protein product: CASSLASGTGELFF.

The chain uses TRBV11-2 and TRBJ2-3; weak D call: TRBD2 (5 bases). This CDR3 region has 18 residues. The germline V gene has CDR1 SGHAT and CDR2 FQNNGV. V was clipped by 0 bases and J by 2 bases, with 18 bases between them. The CDR3 loop is CASSLDLVARAPTDTQYF. The CDR3 DNA is TGTGCCAGCAGCTTAGATCTAGTAGCGAGAGCTCCCACAGATACGCAGTATTTT.

On this clone: This same CDR3 is encoded by further DNA sequences in the sample. This rearrangement joins TRBV28 to TRBJ2-3; 10 bases fit TRBD2. V lost 5 bases to trimming and J lost 2 bases; unmatched junction nucleotides: 7. There are 16 residues in the CDR3. The germline V gene encodes CDR1 MDHEN and CDR2 SYDVKM. The CDR3 reads CASSPRTSGITDTQYF. The CDR3 nucleotides are TGTGCCAGCAGTCCCCGCACTAGCGGGATCACAGATACGCAGTATTTT.

The gene calls are TRBV19 and TRBJ1-2; D gene ambiguous. Per germline, CDR1 LNHDA and CDR2 SQIVND (reference sequence). V lost 1 base to trimming and J lost 3 bases, with 12 bases between them. CDR3 length: 15 residues. The DNA for the CDR3 is TGTGCCAGTAGTATAGCTAACAGCCAGTACTATGGCTACACCTTC. This gives the protein CASSIANSQYYGYTF.